A selection of T cell receptor beta chains follows, all from one sample in a study of blood T cell repertoires in COVID-19. TCRdb's table, derived via immunoSEQ multiplex PCR, lists solely in-frame clones and lacks some. This table has about 55,000 clones, under 85% appearing once. The sequenced sample was peripheral blood. The receptors stem from a woman aged 55-70 years with acute or convalescent COVID-19. Both conserved end residues are part of each CDR3. The D gene is left open where the match is weak. Where a row states a size, it is once, few, many or the class of an expanded clone; other rows omit it.

V gene: TRBV4-1; clone size: -; D gene: TRBD2; J gene: TRBJ2-3; CDR3 DNA: TGCGCCAGCAGCCAAGATGTCAGCGGGGGCTTGGATACGCAGTATTTT; CDR3 protein: CASSQDVSGGLDTQYF
V gene: TRBV5-1; clone size: -; D gene: TRBD2; J gene: TRBJ2-2; CDR3 DNA: TGCGCCAGCAGCTTGGATCCAGCGGGAAACACCGGGGAGCTGTTTTTT; CDR3 protein: CASSLDPAGNTGELFF
V gene: TRBV7-9; clone size: once; D gene: -; J gene: TRBJ2-3; CDR3 DNA: TGTGCCAGCAGCTTAGATTCAGGGAAGGGTGAAGATACGCAGTATTTT; CDR3 protein: CASSLDSGKGEDTQYF
V gene: TRBV2; clone size: -; D gene: -; J gene: TRBJ1-2; CDR3 DNA: TGTGCCAGCAGTGAAGCGGTGGGCAGCCACTCCATCCTATATGGCTACACCTTC; CDR3 protein: CASSEAVGSHSILYGYTF
V gene: TRBV12-3/TRBV12-4; clone size: -; D gene: -; J gene: TRBJ2-7; CDR3 DNA: TGTGCCAGCAGTTTACAACAGGGCGAGCAGTACTTC; CDR3 protein: CASSLQQGEQYF
V gene: TRBV30; clone size: -; D gene: -; J gene: TRBJ2-3; CDR3 DNA: TGTGCCTGGAGTGTCGGGGAGTGGGCAGATACGCAGTATTTT; CDR3 protein: CAWSVGEWADTQYF
V gene: TRBV3-1/TRBV3-2; clone size: -; D gene: TRBD1; J gene: TRBJ1-2; CDR3 DNA: TGTGCCAGCAGCCACGACAGGGTGGCCTATGGCTACACCTTC; CDR3 protein: CASSHDRVAYGYTF
V gene: TRBV7-2; clone size: -; D gene: TRBD2; J gene: TRBJ2-2; CDR3 DNA: TGTGCCAGCCAATTGGGGGGGTCGGGCACCGGGGAGCTGTTTTTT; CDR3 protein: CASQLGGSGTGELFF
V gene: TRBV18; clone size: -; D gene: TRBD2; J gene: TRBJ2-7; CDR3 DNA: TGTGCCAGCTCACCAGGGCTTAACAACGGGAGGGCCGAGCAGTACTTC; CDR3 protein: CASSPGLNNGRAEQYF
V gene: TRBV5-1; clone size: -; D gene: TRBD2; J gene: TRBJ2-1; CDR3 DNA: TGCGCCAGCAGCTTGGCCGCGGGAGCTTACAATGAGCAGTTCTTC; CDR3 protein: CASSLAAGAYNEQFF
V gene: TRBV6-5; clone size: -; D gene: -; J gene: TRBJ1-2; CDR3 DNA: TGTGCCAGCAGTTCCAGGGTGGGCTATGGCTACACCTTC; CDR3 protein: CASSSRVGYGYTF
V gene: TRBV4-1; clone size: -; D gene: -; J gene: TRBJ2-3; CDR3 DNA: TGCGCCAGCAGCAAAGCGGTGAGCGAGAATACGCAGTATTTT; CDR3 protein: CASSKAVSENTQYF
V gene: TRBV2; clone size: -; D gene: TRBD1; J gene: TRBJ1-6; CDR3 DNA: TGTGCCAGCAGTACTTTGGGACAGCTCTCCACCCTCCACTTT; CDR3 protein: CASSTLGQLSTLHF
V gene: TRBV24-1; clone size: -; D gene: TRBD1; J gene: TRBJ1-5; CDR3 DNA: TGTGCCACCAGTAGGGCAGGGGGAAATCAGCCCCAGCATTTT; CDR3 protein: CATSRAGGNQPQHF
V gene: TRBV19; clone size: few; D gene: -; J gene: TRBJ1-4; CDR3 DNA: TGTGCCAGTAAAGAGACAGGCGGATCGGCAAAACTGTTTTTT; CDR3 protein: CASKETGGSAKLFF
V gene: TRBV11-1; clone size: once; D gene: TRBD1; J gene: TRBJ2-2; CDR3 DNA: TGTGCCAGCAGCCCGACAGGGGCAGGGGATGCCGGGGAGCTGTTTTTT; CDR3 protein: CASSPTGAGDAGELFF